Included here is one TCR beta chain sequence, with context. Germline CDR1 is LNHDA and CDR2 is SQIVND (reference sequence). The CDR3 covers 19 residues. Germline trimming cut 5 bases from V and 6 bases from J; bases unmatched to any gene: 14. As originally analysed: Amplifying reference gene primers gave estimates of nucleated cell counts. Only in-frame clones appear in the TCRdb table, and some are missing; sequencing was by immunoSEQ multiplex PCR. That table is the source of V, J and clone size, and D and trimming were worked out from the DNA. The repertoire has 85,000 to 95,000 clones, around 88% of them found once; the top ten carry 25%. The sample is drawn from a study of blood T cell repertoires in COVID-19. Turning to the study itself: The cDNA or gDNA used as material had been derived from T cells, B-cell-depleted T cells, or PBMCs.

The sample comprised peripheral blood. The J gene is TRBJ2-1, the V gene TRBV19; TRBD2 matches at 15 bases. The receptor was derived from a human donor in a cohort sampled during active COVID-19. As DNA, the CDR3 is TGTGCCAGTAGTGGGCCGGGACTAGCGGGAGGCACAGACCGCAATGAGCAGTTCTTC. Amino acid sequence: CASSGPGLAGGTDRNEQFF.